A selection of T cell receptor beta chains follows, all from one sample in a study of T cell responses to AZD1222 COVID-19 vaccine. TCRdb's table, derived via immunoSEQ multiplex PCR, lists solely in-frame clones and lacks some. The sample includes tens of thousands of clones, roughly nine tenths of them seen just once. The sequencing here drew on peripheral blood, taken on day 0 of AZD1222 vaccination. The receptors were sampled from an adult in good health. Both conserved end residues are part of each CDR3. D genes are given only for firm matches. Clone size is not always given. Where it is, it says once, few, many or a class for expanded clones.

V,J,size,D,CDR3,DNA
TRBV10-3,TRBJ2-3,NA,NA,CAISVQATDTQYF,TGTGCCATCAGTGTCCAGGCCACAGATACGCAGTATTTT
TRBV28,TRBJ2-3,NA,TRBD2,CASSVTGTSGGSTDTQYF,TGTGCCAGCAGTGTCACCGGGACTAGCGGGGGAAGCACAGATACGCAGTATTTT
TRBV4-3,TRBJ2-3,NA,TRBD2,CASSQGLSGVSTDTQYF,TGCGCCAGCAGCCAGGGGTTAAGCGGGGTTAGCACAGATACGCAGTATTTT
TRBV11-2,TRBJ2-3,NA,TRBD2,CASSLTGTSGPMADTQYF,TGTGCCAGCAGCCTGACCGGGACTAGCGGGCCTATGGCGGATACGCAGTATTTT
TRBV7-2,TRBJ2-4,few,NA,CASSFSGSNIQYF,TGTGCCAGCAGCTTTTCAGGGTCCAACATTCAGTACTTC
TRBV9,TRBJ1-2,NA,NA,CASSVLGLSYGYTF,TGTGCCAGCAGCGTCCTGGGACTATCCTATGGCTACACCTTC
TRBV21-1,TRBJ1-1,once,NA,CASSKGFQVTAFF,TGTGCCAGCAGCAAAGGGTTCCAGGTCACAGCTTTCTTT
TRBV9,TRBJ1-3,NA,NA,CASSFSQQGRSGNTIYF,TGTGCCAGCAGCTTCAGCCAACAGGGAAGATCTGGAAACACCATATATTTT
TRBV15,TRBJ2-7,NA,NA,CATSLNRGNYEQYF,TGTGCCACCAGCCTTAATAGGGGGAACTACGAGCAGTACTTC
TRBV3-1/TRBV3-2,TRBJ1-3,NA,NA,CASSQATGASGNTIYF,TGTGCCAGCAGCCAAGCAACCGGAGCCTCTGGAAACACCATATATTTT
TRBV30,TRBJ1-5,NA,NA,CAWRATGVANQPQHF,TGTGCCTGGAGGGCGACAGGTGTAGCCAATCAGCCCCAGCATTTT
TRBV5-3,TRBJ2-7,NA,NA,CARSLGTGAAVEQYF,TGTGCCAGAAGCTTGGGTACTGGGGCTGCGGTCGAGCAGTACTTC
TRBV28,TRBJ2-1,once,TRBD2,CASRLAGGSYNEQFF,TGTGCCAGCAGATTAGCGGGGGGGTCCTACAATGAGCAGTTCTTC
TRBV5-4,TRBJ1-6,NA,TRBD1,CASSFGTGLNSPLHF,TGTGCCAGCAGCTTTGGGACAGGTCTTAATTCACCCCTCCACTTT
TRBV28,TRBJ2-7,NA,TRBD1,CASTSLQGGYEQYF,TGTGCCAGCACAAGCCTACAGGGGGGTTACGAGCAGTACTTC
TRBV28,TRBJ1-4,once,NA,CASSEFGFATNEKLFF,TGTGCCAGCTCAGAGTTCGGGTTCGCAACTAATGAAAAACTGTTTTTT
TRBV6-6,TRBJ1-5,NA,TRBD1,CASRGGQGAQPQHF,TGTGCCAGCAGGGGCGGACAGGGGGCCCAGCCCCAGCATTTT
TRBV2,TRBJ1-5,NA,TRBD1,CASSGETGEGGNQPQHF,TGTGCCAGCAGTGGAGAAACAGGGGAGGGTGGCAATCAGCCCCAGCATTTT
TRBV5-6,TRBJ1-2,NA,TRBD1,CASSLTGFVGYTF,TGTGCCAGCAGCCTGACAGGGTTCGTTGGCTACACCTTC
TRBV7-2,TRBJ2-7,NA,NA,CASSLTGLNGEQYF,TGTGCCAGCAGCTTAACAGGGCTAAATGGCGAGCAGTACTTC
TRBV25-1,TRBJ2-5,NA,NA,CASARRGTQYF,TGTGCCAGCGCTAGAAGAGGGACCCAGTACTTC
TRBV15,TRBJ1-2,NA,NA,CATSPLTDSSGYTF,TGTGCCACCAGCCCCCTTACTGACAGTTCTGGCTACACCTTC
TRBV2,TRBJ2-6,once,TRBD1,CASSQGAGGANVLTF,TGTGCCAGCTCACAGGGGGCAGGCGGGGCCAACGTCCTGACTTTC
TRBV5-1,TRBJ1-4,NA,TRBD1,CASSPGTGGMNEKLFF,TGCGCCAGCAGCCCCGGGACAGGGGGCATGAATGAAAAACTGTTTTTT
TRBV28,TRBJ1-2,NA,NA,CASSYGLRYGYTF,TGTGCCAGCAGTTACGGGCTTCGCTATGGCTACACCTTC
TRBV11-2,TRBJ1-5,NA,NA,CASSPGGSLGNQPQHF,TGTGCCAGCAGCCCGGGGGGGAGTCTGGGCAATCAGCCCCAGCATTTT
TRBV10-3,TRBJ1-6,NA,NA,CASRRGTINSPLHF,TGTGCCAGCCGGAGGGGGACAATTAATTCACCCCTCCACTTT
TRBV19,TRBJ2-2,NA,NA,CATGRGQQNTGELFF,TGTGCCACTGGGCGGGGACAGCAGAACACCGGGGAGCTGTTTTTT
TRBV7-9,TRBJ1-5,once,TRBD1,CASSPQTGEHQPQHF,TGTGCCAGCAGCCCGCAGACAGGGGAACACCAGCCCCAGCATTTT
TRBV30,TRBJ1-4,NA,NA,CARAEANEKLFF,TGCGCCCGGGCGGAGGCTAATGAAAAACTGTTTTTT
TRBV19,TRBJ1-1,NA,TRBD1,CASSGTVNTEAFF,TGTGCCAGCTCCGGGACAGTGAACACTGAAGCTTTCTTT
TRBV28,TRBJ1-5,NA,TRBD1,CASSSTGAPGNQPQHF,TGTGCCAGCAGTTCCACAGGGGCACCGGGCAATCAGCCCCAGCATTTT
TRBV3-1/TRBV3-2,TRBJ1-3,once,NA,CASSLGSASSGNTIYF,TGTGCCAGCAGCCTGGGATCCGCCAGCTCTGGAAACACCATATATTTT
TRBV7-2,TRBJ1-4,NA,NA,CASSLEGTQKLFF,TGTGCCAGCAGCTTAGAGGGGACGCAAAAACTGTTTTTT
TRBV6-5,TRBJ2-2,NA,NA,CATADSNTGELFF,TGTGCCACGGCGGACAGCAACACCGGGGAGCTGTTTTTT
TRBV24-1,TRBJ1-3,NA,TRBD1,CATQGQGAGNTIYF,TGTGCCACCCAGGGACAGGGGGCTGGAAACACCATATATTTT
TRBV5-1,TRBJ1-6,NA,NA,CASSLGPGFNSPLHF,TGCGCCAGCAGCTTGGGTCCAGGTTTCAATTCACCCCTCCACTTT
TRBV3-1/TRBV3-2,TRBJ1-2,NA,TRBD1,CASSQDGGQVGYGYTF,TGTGCCAGCAGCCAAGATGGGGGACAGGTGGGCTATGGCTACACCTTC
TRBV5-1,TRBJ2-3,NA,TRBD2,CASSSAGGGSTDTQYF,TGCGCCAGCAGCTCGGCTGGGGGAGGGAGCACAGATACGCAGTATTTT
TRBV25-1,TRBJ1-3,NA,TRBD1,CASRPDRVGNTIYF,TGTGCCAGCAGGCCGGACAGGGTTGGAAACACCATATATTTT
TRBV28,TRBJ1-2,NA,TRBD1,CATRGTYGYTF,TGTGCCACCAGGGGGACCTATGGCTACACCTTC
TRBV2,TRBJ2-7,NA,TRBD2,CANPVLADIYEQYF,TGTGCCAACCCCGTACTAGCGGACATCTACGAGCAGTACTTC
TRBV15,TRBJ1-5,NA,NA,CATKRGGVGTNSNQPQHF,TGTGCCACCAAAAGAGGTGGGGTTGGGACAAATAGCAATCAGCCCCAGCATTTT
TRBV2,TRBJ1-6,NA,NA,CASNPTEILNSPLHF,TGTGCCAGCAATCCGACAGAGATACTCAATTCACCCCTCCACTTT
TRBV19,TRBJ1-1,NA,TRBD1,CASSIEGGNTEAFF,TGTGCCAGTAGTATTGAAGGGGGCAACACTGAAGCTTTCTTT
TRBV5-1,TRBJ2-3,NA,NA,CASSPYSADTQYF,TGCGCCAGCAGCCCGTACAGCGCAGATACGCAGTATTTT